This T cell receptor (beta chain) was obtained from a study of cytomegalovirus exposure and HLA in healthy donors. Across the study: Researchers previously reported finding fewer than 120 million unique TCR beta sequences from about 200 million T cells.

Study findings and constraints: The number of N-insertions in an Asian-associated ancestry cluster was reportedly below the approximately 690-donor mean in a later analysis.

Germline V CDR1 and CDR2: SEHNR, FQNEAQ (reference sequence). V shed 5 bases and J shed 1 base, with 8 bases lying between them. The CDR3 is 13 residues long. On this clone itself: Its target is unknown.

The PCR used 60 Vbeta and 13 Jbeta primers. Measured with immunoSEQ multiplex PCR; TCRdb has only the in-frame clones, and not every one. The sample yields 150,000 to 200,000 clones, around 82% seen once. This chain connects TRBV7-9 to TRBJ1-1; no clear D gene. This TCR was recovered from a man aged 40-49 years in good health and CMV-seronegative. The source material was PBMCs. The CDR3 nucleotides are TGTGCCAGCAGCCAGTCACGGAACACTGAAGCTTTCTTT. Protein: CASSQSRNTEAFF. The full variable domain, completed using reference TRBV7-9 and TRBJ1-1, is DTGVSQNPRHKITKRGQNVTFRCDPISEHNRLYWYRQTLGQGPEFLTYFQNEAQLEKSRLLSDRFSAERPKGSFSTLEIQRTEQGDSAMYLCASSQSRNTEAFFGQGTRLTVV.